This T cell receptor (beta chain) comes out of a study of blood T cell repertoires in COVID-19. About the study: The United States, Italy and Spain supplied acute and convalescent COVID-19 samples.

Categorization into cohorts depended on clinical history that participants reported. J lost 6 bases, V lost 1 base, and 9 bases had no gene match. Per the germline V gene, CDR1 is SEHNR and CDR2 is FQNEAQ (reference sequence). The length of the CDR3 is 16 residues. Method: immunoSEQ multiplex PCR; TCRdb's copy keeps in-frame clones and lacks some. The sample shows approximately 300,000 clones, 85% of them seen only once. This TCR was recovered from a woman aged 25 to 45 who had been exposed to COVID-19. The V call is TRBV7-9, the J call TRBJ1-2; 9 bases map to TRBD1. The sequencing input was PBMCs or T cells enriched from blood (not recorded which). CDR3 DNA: TGTGCCAGCAGCTTAGGCGGGGGACAGGGAATGAATGGCTACACCTTC. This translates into CASSLGGGQGMNGYTF.